This T cell receptor beta chain is from a study of OX40 agonist ivuxolimab in advanced cancers. V was clipped by 1 base and J by 2 bases; unmatched bases: 2. CDR1 is SGHTA and CDR2 is FQGTGA in the germline V gene. The CDR3 has 15 amino acids. This table comes from immunoSEQ multiplex PCR, and its TCRdb copy is limited to in-frame clones, with some not included. This table has about 80,000 clones, 70% to 90% appearing once. The specimen comprised CD4+ or CD8+ T cells sorted from blood, sampled in a trial of the OX40 agonist ivuxolimab. The genes are TRBV7-3 and TRBJ2-3; 8 bases map to TRBD2. The sequence was obtained from an adult with an advanced solid tumor such as melanoma, head and neck, liver or kidney cancer. Here the CDR3 reads CASSLSGGHTDTQYF. The CDR3 DNA reads TGTGCCAGCAGCTTAAGCGGGGGGCACACAGATACGCAGTATTTT.